This is a list of T cell receptor beta chains from one sample in a study of control samples from healthy donors and cancer patients. Clones were sequenced by immunoSEQ multiplex PCR, and TCRdb holds only the in-frame ones, with some missing. Of 100,000 to 150,000 clones listed, roughly 90% are singletons. The specimen sequenced was blood. Every receptor here comes from a man between 18 and 29 years old in good health. CDR3s include the opening cysteine and the closing phenylalanine or tryptophan. Each record gives: CDR3 protein, CDR3 DNA, J gene, clone size, V gene, D gene. The D gene is left open where the match is weak. Some rows have no size entry. The others give once, few or many, or a class for an expanded clone.

CASSSELAGGAGEQFF	TGCGCCAGCAGTTCCGAGTTAGCGGGGGGGGCGGGTGAGCAGTTCTTC	TRBJ2-1	.	TRBV10-1	TRBD2
CASSLSPSDTQYF	TGTGCCAGCAGCTTATCACCATCAGATACGCAGTATTTT	TRBJ2-3	.	TRBV7-3	.
CASSLGDRGLYSPLHF	TGTGCCAGCAGCTTAGGAGACAGGGGGCTTTATTCACCCCTCCACTTT	TRBJ1-6	.	TRBV14	TRBD1
CASSYSGGREQYF	TGTGCCAGCAGTTACTCGGGTGGTCGTGAGCAGTACTTC	TRBJ2-7	.	TRBV6-5	.
CSVGTVWAETQYF	TGCAGCGTTGGGACAGTCTGGGCAGAGACCCAGTACTTC	TRBJ2-5	.	TRBV29-1	.
CASSEFGLGNTGELFF	TGCGCCAGCAGTGAGTTCGGGCTGGGGAACACCGGGGAGCTGTTTTTT	TRBJ2-2	.	TRBV10-2	.
CASSFGGQGTEAFF	TGTGCCAGCAGCTTCGGAGGCCAAGGGACTGAAGCTTTCTTT	TRBJ1-1	.	TRBV7-3	.
CASSDRVPTSGGAHEQFF	TGTGCCAGCAGTGACCGTGTGCCGACTAGCGGGGGGGCCCATGAGCAGTTCTTC	TRBJ2-1	.	TRBV6-1	TRBD2
CASSMTGATNEKLFF	TGTGCCAGTAGTATGACGGGGGCAACTAATGAAAAACTGTTTTTT	TRBJ1-4	.	TRBV19	.
CASSVEGLAGVSTQYF	TGTGCCAGCAGCGTAGAAGGACTAGCGGGAGTTAGTACGCAGTATTTT	TRBJ2-3	.	TRBV9	TRBD2
CASSATGGVDYNEQFF	TGTGCCAGCAGCGCCACAGGGGGCGTGGACTACAATGAGCAGTTCTTC	TRBJ2-1	.	TRBV7-9	TRBD1
CASSPPRDMNTEAFF	TGTGCCAGCAGTCCCCCCCGGGACATGAACACTGAAGCTTTCTTT	TRBJ1-1	.	TRBV6-5	.
CASSYELREKLFF	TGCGCCAGCAGCTACGAACTAAGGGAAAAACTGTTTTTT	TRBJ1-4	.	TRBV5-1	.
CASSHGDRQGNEKLFF	TGTGCCAGCAGCCATGGGGATAGACAGGGAAACGAAAAACTGTTTTTT	TRBJ1-4	.	TRBV7-9	TRBD1
CASSGGHFLFNEQFF	TGCGCCAGCAGCGGAGGACACTTTCTATTCAATGAGCAGTTCTTC	TRBJ2-1	.	TRBV5-1	.
CASNSDSNYGYTF	TGCGCCAGCAACTCAGACAGTAACTATGGCTACACCTTC	TRBJ1-2	.	TRBV5-1	.
CASSSNNYGYTF	TGTGCCAGCAGTTCGAATAACTATGGCTACACCTTC	TRBJ1-2	.	TRBV28	.
CASTVGGSGNTIYF	TGTGCCAGCACCGTCGGGGGGTCCGGAAACACCATATATTTT	TRBJ1-3	.	TRBV28	.
CASRLFHEQFF	TGTGCCAGCAGATTATTCCATGAGCAGTTCTTC	TRBJ2-1	once	TRBV7-9	.
CASSQGAVGYTF	TGTGCCAGCAGCCAAGGTGCGGTCGGCTACACCTTC	TRBJ1-2	once	TRBV3-1/TRBV3-2	.
CASSLYSGLGDQPQHF	TGTGCCAGCAGTTTATATTCGGGGTTGGGGGATCAGCCCCAGCATTTT	TRBJ1-5	once	TRBV28	.
CASSEAAGGNNYGYTF	TGTGCCAGCAGTGAAGCGGCAGGGGGTAATAACTATGGCTACACCTTC	TRBJ1-2	many	TRBV2	TRBD1
CAISGTGGKAFF	TGTGCCATCAGTGGTACCGGGGGCAAGGCTTTCTTT	TRBJ1-1	.	TRBV10-3	.
CASSLVLGATEAFF	TGTGCCAGCAGCTTAGTACTAGGGGCGACTGAAGCTTTCTTT	TRBJ1-1	.	TRBV11-2	.
CASKGQGIGELFF	TGTGCCAGTAAGGGACAGGGGATCGGGGAGCTGTTTTTT	TRBJ2-2	.	TRBV19	TRBD1
CASRSTSLGDTQYF	TGTGCCAGCAGGTCAACTAGCTTGGGAGATACGCAGTATTTT	TRBJ2-3	.	TRBV6-6	.
CASSIDDSNQPQHF	TGTGCCAGTAGTATAGACGATAGCAATCAGCCCCAGCATTTT	TRBJ1-5	.	TRBV19	.
CASSYEPGLAGIYGQFF	TGTGCCAGCAGCTACGAACCGGGACTAGCGGGCATATACGGGCAGTTCTTC	TRBJ2-1	.	TRBV7-6	TRBD2
CASSSSLYSGANVLTF	TGTGCCAGCAGTTCTAGCCTGTACTCTGGGGCCAACGTCCTGACTTTC	TRBJ2-6	.	TRBV5-4	.
CASSKGGTGAPRLAGGPNEQYF	TGTGCCAGCAGCAAGGGAGGGACAGGTGCCCCCCGACTAGCGGGGGGGCCCAACGAGCAGTACTTC	TRBJ2-7	.	TRBV21-1	.
CASSGMKANTEAFF	TGTGCCAGCAGCGGTATGAAGGCGAACACTGAAGCTTTCTTT	TRBJ1-1	.	TRBV2	.
CASSPGRGALYEQYF	TGTGCCAGCAGCCCGGGGCGGGGGGCCCTCTACGAGCAGTACTTC	TRBJ2-7	.	TRBV3-1/TRBV3-2	TRBD2
CASSHYAQNSPLHF	TGTGCCAGCAGCCATTACGCACAAAATTCACCCCTCCACTTT	TRBJ1-6	few	TRBV14	.
CASSSGPGVGEQYF	TGCGCCAGCAGCTCGGGACCGGGAGTGGGTGAGCAGTACTTC	TRBJ2-7	.	TRBV5-1	.
CASSQGLQAPDTQYF	TGCGCCAGCAGCCAAGGTTTGCAGGCACCAGATACGCAGTATTTT	TRBJ2-3	.	TRBV4-1	.
CASSRRCRRYGYTF	TGCGCCAGCAGTCGACGGTGCAGAAGGTATGGCTACACCTTC	TRBJ1-2	.	TRBV23-1	.
CASSSTATQYF	TGTGCCAGCAGCTCGACAGCTACGCAGTATTTT	TRBJ2-3	.	TRBV5-6	.
CASSQVNLVYTDTQYF	TGCGCCAGCAGCCAAGTGAATCTGGTTTACACAGATACGCAGTATTTT	TRBJ2-3	.	TRBV4-1	.
CASSYTRSPGYGYTF	TGTGCCAGCAGTTACACCAGATCCCCTGGGTATGGCTACACCTTC	TRBJ1-2	.	TRBV6-5	.
CASSRENQPQHF	TGTGCCAGCAGTCGCGAAAATCAGCCCCAGCATTTT	TRBJ1-5	.	TRBV6-6	.
CAWSVTHMVF	TGTGCCTGGAGTGTAACCCACATGGTTTTC	TRBJ1-2	.	TRBV30	.
CASSLRPAGDTGELFF	TGTGCCAGCAGCTTAAGGCCCGCGGGGGATACCGGGGAGCTGTTTTTT	TRBJ2-2	.	TRBV7-2	TRBD2
CASSYTGGPHNEQFF	TGTGCCAGCAGTTATACGGGGGGGCCTCACAATGAGCAGTTCTTC	TRBJ2-1	.	TRBV6-5	TRBD2
CASSSVGNTGELFF	TGTGCCAGCAGCAGTGTAGGGAACACCGGGGAGCTGTTTTTT	TRBJ2-2	.	TRBV9	.
CASSQGGVAGNTIYF	TGTGCCAGCAGTCAAGGCGGGGTTGCGGGAAACACCATATATTTT	TRBJ1-3	.	TRBV9	.
CASGPGQGADNEQFF	TGTGCCAGCGGACCCGGACAGGGGGCCGACAATGAGCAGTTCTTC	TRBJ2-1	.	TRBV18	TRBD1
CASSSPPGTDTQYF	TGTGCCAGCAGCTCTCCGCCGGGCACAGATACGCAGTATTTT	TRBJ2-3	few	TRBV7-2	.
CASSFVIGGMGDGYTF	TGCGCCAGCAGCTTCGTCATTGGGGGCATGGGGGATGGCTACACCTTC	TRBJ1-2	.	TRBV5-1	.
CASSINAAHQFF	TGTGCCAGCAGCATAAACGCGGCGCATCAGTTCTTC	TRBJ2-1	.	TRBV11-2	.
CASSSGFGNTIYF	TGTGCCAGCAGCTCGGGCTTCGGAAACACCATATATTTT	TRBJ1-3	.	TRBV11-2	.
CASSKGPVILANEQFF	TGTGCCAGCAGCAAAGGTCCAGTGATACTAGCAAATGAGCAGTTCTTC	TRBJ2-1	.	TRBV21-1	.
CASSQGGASMGTDTQYF	TGCGCCAGCAGCCAAGGGGGGGCTAGCATGGGCACAGATACGCAGTATTTT	TRBJ2-3	once	TRBV4-1	.
CASSRGSGELFF	TGCGCCAGCAGTCGGGGCTCCGGGGAGCTGTTTTTT	TRBJ2-2	.	TRBV10-1	.
CASRPEGGRNRDEQFF	TGTGCCAGCAGGCCTGAGGGAGGGAGGAATCGTGATGAGCAGTTCTTC	TRBJ2-1	.	TRBV28	TRBD2
CASGQGARTEAFF	TGTGCCAGCGGCCAGGGGGCGCGCACTGAAGCTTTCTTT	TRBJ1-1	.	TRBV12-3/TRBV12-4	TRBD1